These T cell receptor beta chains were read from a single sample in a study of blood T cell repertoires in COVID-19. Sequencing was performed with immunoSEQ multiplex PCR; in TCRdb, only in-frame clones are kept and a portion is missing. This table holds about 300,000 clones, roughly 90% found once. Specimen: PBMCs or T cells enriched from blood (not recorded which). These TCRs come from a middle-aged woman who had recovered from COVID-19. Both conserved end residues are part of each CDR3. D genes are given only for firm matches. The size field is filled for only some rows; it gives once, few, many or a size class.

>TRBV5-1|.|TRBJ1-2|TRBD1|16
TGCGCCAGCAGCTTGGGACAGGGGAAGGCTAACTATGGCTACACCTTC
CASSLGQGKANYGYTF
>TRBV18|.|TRBJ2-7|.|15
TGTGCCAGCTCACTACAATCAGCAGACACCTACGAGCAGTACTTC
CASSLQSADTYEQYF
>TRBV19|.|TRBJ2-7|.|11
TGTGCCAGTAGTAAGGCCGGAGTTCAGTACTTC
CASSKAGVQYF
>TRBV12-5|.|TRBJ1-2|TRBD1|13
TGTGCTAGTGGTGGAGGGGGCATCGGTGGCTACACCTTC
CASGGGGIGGYTF
>TRBV9|once|TRBJ2-3|TRBD2|15
TGTGCCAGCAGCTCTAGCGGGAGAGGCACAGATACGCAGTATTTT
CASSSSGRGTDTQYF
>TRBV25-1|.|TRBJ2-1|TRBD2|18
TGTGCCAGCAGTGACCCGTCCAAGACTAGCCCCAACTACAATGAGCAGTTCTTC
CASSDPSKTSPNYNEQFF
>TRBV30|.|TRBJ1-2|TRBD1|15
TGTGCCTGGAGTCCAAAGGAGACAGGGGGTCAGGGCTACACCTTC
CAWSPKETGGQGYTF
>TRBV29-1|.|TRBJ1-2|.|14
TGCAGCGTTGAAGAGAGGACAGCCACCTATGGCTACACCTTC
CSVEERTATYGYTF
>TRBV2|.|TRBJ1-2|.|14
TGTGCCAGCATGGCGACCTTAGGGGCATATGGCTACACCTTC
CASMATLGAYGYTF
>TRBV7-9|.|TRBJ2-3|.|17
TGTGCCAGCAGCTTAGTCAACCGAACCCTATACACAGATACGCAGTATTTT
CASSLVNRTLYTDTQYF
>TRBV27|once|TRBJ1-5|TRBD1|15
TGTGCCAGCAGGCCGGGACAGGTGGGGAATCAGCCCCAGCATTTT
CASRPGQVGNQPQHF
>TRBV5-1|.|TRBJ2-1|.|16
TGCGCCAGCAGCTTGGGAACTAGTGCCTCCTACAATGAGCAGTTCTTC
CASSLGTSASYNEQFF
>TRBV7-2|.|TRBJ2-2|TRBD2|18
TGTGCCAGCAGCCTGGGACTAGCGGGAGGGCCCGTCACCGGGGAGCTGTTTTTT
CASSLGLAGGPVTGELFF
>TRBV7-6|once|TRBJ1-1|.|18
TGTGCCAGCAGCCACCTCTCCCGTGAGAAAGCAGGGGTCACTGAAGCTTTCTTT
CASSHLSREKAGVTEAFF
>TRBV6-5|.|TRBJ1-1|TRBD1|14
TGTGCCAGCAGTTACGTGACAGGGGCCGTAGAAGCTTTCTTT
CASSYVTGAVEAFF
>TRBV6-5|.|TRBJ2-7|.|16
TGTGCCAGCAGTTACCGACTAAGACGGGGTTCCTACGAGCAGTACTTC
CASSYRLRRGSYEQYF
>TRBV7-7|.|TRBJ2-3|TRBD2|19
TGTGCTAGCAGCTTGTCGCTAGCGGGAGGGTCCTCTAGCACAGATACGCAGTATTTT
CASSLSLAGGSSSTDTQYF
>TRBV19|.|TRBJ1-2|.|15
TGTGCCAGTAGTCATCCTGGCAAAGCTAACTATGGCTACACCTTC
CASSHPGKANYGYTF
>TRBV3-1/TRBV3-2|.|TRBJ2-1|TRBD2|18
TGTGCCAGCAGCCTACGGACTAGCGGGGGATTTCCCTACAATGAGCAGTTCTTC
CASSLRTSGGFPYNEQFF
>TRBV4-1|few|TRBJ2-1|.|14
TGCGCCAGCAGACCGACTAGGGGCTACAATGAGCAGTTCTTC
CASRPTRGYNEQFF
>TRBV11-3|few|TRBJ2-7|.|12
TGTGTCCTTTTTGATAGCTCCTACGAGCAGTACTTC
CVLFDSSYEQYF
>TRBV6-5|.|TRBJ2-7|.|11
TGTGCCACCCTAAATGCCTACGAGCAGTACTTC
CATLNAYEQYF
>TRBV27|.|TRBJ1-2|TRBD1|14
TGTGCCAGCAGTCGACAGGGGAACGACTATGGCTACACCTTC
CASSRQGNDYGYTF
>TRBV30|.|TRBJ1-1|.|13
TGTGCCTGGAGGGAGCAGCCTAACACTGAAGCTTTCTTT
CAWREQPNTEAFF
>TRBV30|.|TRBJ1-3|TRBD1|15
TGTGCCTGGAGTTCAACTCGACAGGGGCGGAACACCATATATTTT
CAWSSTRQGRNTIYF
>TRBV4-1|once|TRBJ1-6|.|14
TGCGCCAGCAGCCAAGTTGTGGCAGACTCTCCCCTCCACTTT
CASSQVVADSPLHF
>TRBV15|.|TRBJ2-3|.|13
TGTGCCACCAGCAGACTAGCGACAGATACGCAGTATTTT
CATSRLATDTQYF
>TRBV19|.|TRBJ1-2|.|14
TGTGCCAGTAGTACCGGGACACGGAAAGGTGGCTACACCTTC
CASSTGTRKGGYTF
>TRBV29-1|once|TRBJ2-1|TRBD1|18
TGCAGCGTTGGTGGGGGCAGGGGGCTAGGTGGTTCCTACAATGAGCAGTTCTTC
CSVGGGRGLGGSYNEQFF
>TRBV5-4|.|TRBJ1-2|TRBD1|13
TGTGCCAGCAGCTTGGAACAGGGGAGGGGCTACACCTTC
CASSLEQGRGYTF
>TRBV6-2/TRBV6-3|.|TRBJ2-1|.|16
TGTGCCAGCAGCACCACAGGTGGGCCTATCTACAATGAGCAGTTCTTC
CASSTTGGPIYNEQFF
>TRBV7-8|.|TRBJ2-5|TRBD2|15
TGTGCCAGCAGCGGAAGCGGGAGGGCCCTGGAGACCCAGTACTTC
CASSGSGRALETQYF
>TRBV11-2|.|TRBJ2-1|TRBD2|16
TGTGCCAGCAGCTTAGGGATAGCGGGGGGCCACAATGAGCAGTTCTTC
CASSLGIAGGHNEQFF
>TRBV3-1/TRBV3-2|few|TRBJ1-2|.|12
TGTGCCAGCAGCCAAGCAGGGTATGGCTACACCTTC
CASSQAGYGYTF
>TRBV27|.|TRBJ1-2|TRBD1|15
TGTGCCAGCAGTACAATCCGGGACAGGGTGGATGGCTACACCTTC
CASSTIRDRVDGYTF
>TRBV7-9|few|TRBJ1-3|.|14
TGTGCCAGCAGCCCTGCAGTGTCTGGAAACACCATATATTTT
CASSPAVSGNTIYF
>TRBV3-1/TRBV3-2|.|TRBJ1-1|.|15
TGTGCCAGCAGCCACCTACAGGGATCGTTCACTGAAGCTTTCTTT
CASSHLQGSFTEAFF
>TRBV7-9|.|TRBJ1-2|.|14
TGTGCCAGCAGCCCCTATCAGGGTAACTATGGCTACACCTTC
CASSPYQGNYGYTF
>TRBV30|.|TRBJ1-1|.|11
TGTGCCTGGACACATACCACTGAAGCTTTCTTT
CAWTHTTEAFF
>TRBV19|.|TRBJ1-1|TRBD1|16
TGTGCCAGTAGTTCCCGGACAGGGAGGAGGGCCACTGAAGCTTTCTTT
CASSSRTGRRATEAFF
>TRBV10-3|.|TRBJ2-7|.|14
TGTGCCATCAGTGCCCCCGACAGGAGAGGCGAGCAGTACTTC
CAISAPDRRGEQYF
>TRBV7-6|.|TRBJ1-3|TRBD1|16
TGTGCCAGCAGCAGAAAGTACAGGGGGCCCGGAAACACCATATATTTT
CASSRKYRGPGNTIYF
>TRBV24-1|.|TRBJ2-2|TRBD1|16
TGTGCCACCAGTGATCCTAGGACAGGGACTGTCGGGGAGCTGTTTTTT
CATSDPRTGTVGELFF
>TRBV12-3/TRBV12-4|.|TRBJ2-6|.|13
TGTGCCAGCCTCGTCTCTGGGGCCAACGTCCTGACTTTC
CASLVSGANVLTF
>TRBV9|.|TRBJ2-1|.|16
TGTGCCAGCAGCGTAGAGGGGCAGGGGTTGAGGGATGAGCAGTTCTTC
CASSVEGQGLRDEQFF
>TRBV2|.|TRBJ2-7|TRBD1|14
TGTGCCAGCAGTCCGGGACAGGGAGGGCTCGAGCAGTACTTC
CASSPGQGGLEQYF
>TRBV7-2|.|TRBJ2-3|TRBD2|16
TGTGCCAGCAGCAGTAGCGGGAGGGCGAGCACAGATACGCAGTATTTT
CASSSSGRASTDTQYF
>TRBV30|.|TRBJ1-2|.|14
TGTGCCTGGAGTGTAAAACAGATTAACTATGGCTACACCTTC
CAWSVKQINYGYTF
>TRBV10-1|once|TRBJ2-2|.|16
TGCGCCAGCAGTGAGTCGATAGGGGAGAACACCGGGGAGCTGTTTTTT
CASSESIGENTGELFF
>TRBV30|.|TRBJ2-3|TRBD1|14
TGTGCCTGGGGGTGGGGGACAGCTACAGATACGCAGTATTTT
CAWGWGTATDTQYF
>TRBV11-2|.|TRBJ1-2|.|13
TGTGCCAGCACGCGGGGGGACGACTATGGCTACACCTTC
CASTRGDDYGYTF
>TRBV5-1|.|TRBJ2-7|.|15
TGCGCCAGCAGCTCCGGGACTCTAAGCTCCTACGAGCAGTACTTC
CASSSGTLSSYEQYF
>TRBV5-1|once|TRBJ2-2|TRBD2|14
TGCGCCAGCTCCGGGACTACGAACACCGGGGAGCTGTTTTTT
CASSGTTNTGELFF
>TRBV9|.|TRBJ1-2|.|16
TGTGCCAGCAGCGTAGACCCCATGTCCCGGTCCTATGGCTACACCTTC
CASSVDPMSRSYGYTF
>TRBV2|.|TRBJ1-5|TRBD1|15
TGTGCCAGCAGTGCGGCAAGGGGGCTAGGGCAGCCCCAGCATTTT
CASSAARGLGQPQHF